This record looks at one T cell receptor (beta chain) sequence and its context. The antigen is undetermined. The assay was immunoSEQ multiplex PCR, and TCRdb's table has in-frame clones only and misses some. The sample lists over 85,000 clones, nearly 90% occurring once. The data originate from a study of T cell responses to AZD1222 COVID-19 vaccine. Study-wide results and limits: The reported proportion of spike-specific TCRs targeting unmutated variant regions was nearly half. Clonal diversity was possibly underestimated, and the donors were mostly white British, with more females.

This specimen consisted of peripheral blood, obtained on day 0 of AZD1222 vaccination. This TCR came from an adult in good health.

CDR3 in amino acids: CASSTTVPGNTIYF. CDR3 bases: TGTGCCAGCTCAACGACAGTTCCTGGAAACACCATATATTTT. This chain connects TRBV18 to TRBJ1-3, with D possibly TRBD1 on 5 matching bases. This CDR3 has 14 amino acids. Per the germline V gene, CDR1 is KGHSH and CDR2 is LQKENI. The V and J ends lost 5 bases and 2 bases respectively, with 10 bases between them.